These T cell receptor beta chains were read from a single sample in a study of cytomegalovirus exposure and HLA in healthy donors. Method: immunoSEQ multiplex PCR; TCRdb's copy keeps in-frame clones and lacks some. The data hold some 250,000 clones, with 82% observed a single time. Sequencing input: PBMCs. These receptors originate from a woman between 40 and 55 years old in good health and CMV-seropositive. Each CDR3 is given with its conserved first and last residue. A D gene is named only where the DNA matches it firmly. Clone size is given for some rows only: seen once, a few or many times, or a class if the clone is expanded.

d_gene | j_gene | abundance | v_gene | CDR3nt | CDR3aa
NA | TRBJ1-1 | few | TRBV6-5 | TGTGCCAGCAAGGGGTTGAACACTGAAGCTTTCTTT | CASKGLNTEAFF
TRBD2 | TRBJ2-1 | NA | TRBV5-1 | TGCGCCAGCAGTTCCAGCGGGAGGGCCGGGTATGAGCAGTTCTTC | CASSSSGRAGYEQFF
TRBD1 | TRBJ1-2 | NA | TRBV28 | TGTGCCAGCAGTTTATGGGGCCGCGTTACGACAGGGAAGCGAGACACCTTC | CASSLWGRVTTGKRDTF
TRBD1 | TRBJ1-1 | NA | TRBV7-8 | TGTGCCAGCAGCACGGGACAGTCGAACACTGAAGCTTTCTTT | CASSTGQSNTEAFF
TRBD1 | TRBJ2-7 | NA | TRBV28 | TGTGCCAGCAGTCCGTGGGGACAGATCTACGAGCAGTACTTC | CASSPWGQIYEQYF
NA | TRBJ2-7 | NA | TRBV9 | TGTGCCAGCTCCATAAGCGGGCACTACGAGCAGTACTTC | CASSISGHYEQYF
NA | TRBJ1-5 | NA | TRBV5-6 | TGTGCCAGCAGCTTGCAGGGAATAAATCAGCCCCAGCATTTT | CASSLQGINQPQHF
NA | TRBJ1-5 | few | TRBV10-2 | TGCGCCAGCAGTGAGTCGGGACACCGCAATCAGCCCCAGCATTTT | CASSESGHRNQPQHF
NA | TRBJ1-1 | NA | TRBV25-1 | TGTGCCAGCAGTCCCCGGGTGGGGGGTGCATCAGTGGCTTTCTTT | CASSPRVGGASVAFF
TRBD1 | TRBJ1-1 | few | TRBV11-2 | TGTGCCAGCAGCGTCAGGGGGCGCCGGACTGAAGCTTTCTTT | CASSVRGRRTEAFF
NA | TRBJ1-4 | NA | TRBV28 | TGTGCCAGCAGTTTCCTCAGCAGCGGCGCAACTAATGAAAAACTGTTTTTT | CASSFLSSGATNEKLFF
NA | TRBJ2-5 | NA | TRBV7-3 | TGTGCCAGCAGCTTAATAGGGGTAGGGACCCAGTACTTC | CASSLIGVGTQYF
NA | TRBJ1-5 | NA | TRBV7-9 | TGTGCCAGCAGCCCCGGGGGGGGATATAGCAATCAGCCCCAGCATTTT | CASSPGGGYSNQPQHF
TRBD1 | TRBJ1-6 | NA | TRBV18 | TGTGCCAGCTCCCAGGGGGAACACCTCCACTTT | CASSQGEHLHF
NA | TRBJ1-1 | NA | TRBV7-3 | TGTGCCAGCAGCCTTCCACATCCGGGAACTGAAGCTTTCTTT | CASSLPHPGTEAFF
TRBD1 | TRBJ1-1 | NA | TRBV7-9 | TGTTCCAGCAGCCCCGGACAGGGAAACACTGAAGCTTTCTTT | CSSSPGQGNTEAFF
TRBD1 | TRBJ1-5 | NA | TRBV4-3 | TGCGCCAGCAGCCAACTGTGGACAGGGGTTAGCAATCAGCCCCAGCATTTT | CASSQLWTGVSNQPQHF
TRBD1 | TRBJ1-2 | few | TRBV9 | TGTGCCAGCAGCTTAGGGACAGGGGGCGAGGACTATGGCTACACCTTC | CASSLGTGGEDYGYTF
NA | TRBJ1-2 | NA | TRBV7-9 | TGTGCCAGCAGCTTAGCGGAGGCCTATGGCTACACCTTC | CASSLAEAYGYTF
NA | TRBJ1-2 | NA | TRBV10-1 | TGCGCCAGCCCTTCCGCTAACTATGGCTACACCTTC | CASPSANYGYTF
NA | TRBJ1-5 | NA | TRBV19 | TGTGCCAGTAGTATAGGATCTGGACAGTGGACTTTATCTAGCAATCAGCCCCAGCATTTT | CASSIGSGQWTLSSNQPQHF
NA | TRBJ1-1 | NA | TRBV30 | TGTGCCTGGAGTGTTCGTCCGGGAGACACTGAAGCTTTCTTT | CAWSVRPGDTEAFF
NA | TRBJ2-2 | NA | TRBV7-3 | TGTGCCAGCAGCCCTAACACCGGGGAGCTGTTTTTT | CASSPNTGELFF
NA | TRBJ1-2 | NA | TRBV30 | TGTGCCTGGAGTTTCACAGGGCTGGTCTATGGCTACACCTTC | CAWSFTGLVYGYTF
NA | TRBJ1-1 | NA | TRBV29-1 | TGCAGCGTCCTCACAGGAGCCGGAACGACTGAAGCTTTCTTT | CSVLTGAGTTEAFF
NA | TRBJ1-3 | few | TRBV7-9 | TGTGCCAGCAGCCAAACGGGACAAGGGGCAGGAAACACCATATATTTT | CASSQTGQGAGNTIYF
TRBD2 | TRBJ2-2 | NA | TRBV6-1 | TGTGCCAGCAGTGAAGTGGGACTAGCGGGGGGGCTCACCGGGGAGCTGTTTTTT | CASSEVGLAGGLTGELFF
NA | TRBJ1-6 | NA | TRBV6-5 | TGTGCCAGCAGTTACTCGAGGTGGGCAGGGGATTCACCCCTCCACTTT | CASSYSRWAGDSPLHF
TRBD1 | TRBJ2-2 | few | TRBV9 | TGTGCCAGCAGCATGGGACAGGAAACCACCGGGGAGCTGTTTTTT | CASSMGQETTGELFF
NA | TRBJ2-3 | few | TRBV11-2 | TGTGCCAGCAGCGCCATAGCCCAACGAAGAGATACGCAGTATTTT | CASSAIAQRRDTQYF
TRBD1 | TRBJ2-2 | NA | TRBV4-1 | TGCGCCAGCAGCCAAACTCCTGGGGACAGCACCGGGGAGCTGTTTTTT | CASSQTPGDSTGELFF
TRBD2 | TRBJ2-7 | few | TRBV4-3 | TGCGCCAGCAGCCGAAGAGTGACTAGCGGTCCCAACGAGCAGTACTTC | CASSRRVTSGPNEQYF
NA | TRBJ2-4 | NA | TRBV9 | TGTGCCAGCAGCGTAGCCAGCAGGGATGGCAAAAACATTCAGTACTTC | CASSVASRDGKNIQYF
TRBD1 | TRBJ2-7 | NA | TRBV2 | TGTGCCAGCAGTGGACCCGGGACAGGGGCCTACGAGCAGTACTTC | CASSGPGTGAYEQYF
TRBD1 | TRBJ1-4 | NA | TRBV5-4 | TGTGCCAGCAGCCGGGACAGGGGCACTAATGAAAAACTGTTTTTT | CASSRDRGTNEKLFF
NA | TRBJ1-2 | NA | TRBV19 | TGTGCCAGTAGCGGGGGAATATTGGAAGGCTACACCTTC | CASSGGILEGYTF
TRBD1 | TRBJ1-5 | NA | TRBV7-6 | TGTGCCAGCAGACAACCGGGACAGGCTCTCCAGCCCCAGCATTTT | CASRQPGQALQPQHF
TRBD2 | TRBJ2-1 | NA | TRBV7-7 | TGTGCTAGCAGCTTAACGACGGGAGGCTTCGGTGAGCAGTTCTTC | CASSLTTGGFGEQFF
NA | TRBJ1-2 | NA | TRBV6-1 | TGTGCCAGCCGTTACCGGGACACCCTCTTC | CASRYRDTLF
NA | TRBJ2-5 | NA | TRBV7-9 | TGTTCCTCCCGAGGGGAGACCCAGTACTTC | CSSRGETQYF
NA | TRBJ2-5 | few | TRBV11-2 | TGTGCCAGCAGCTTAGCGGGGGGCTACCAAGAGACCCAGTACTTC | CASSLAGGYQETQYF
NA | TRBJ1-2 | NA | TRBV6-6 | TGTGCCAGCAGTAACCAACAGGGAGGGTGGTATGGCTACACCTTC | CASSNQQGGWYGYTF
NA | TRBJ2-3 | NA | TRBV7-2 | TGTGCCAGCAGCTTGGGACAAAGGGGAGATACGCAGTATTTT | CASSLGQRGDTQYF
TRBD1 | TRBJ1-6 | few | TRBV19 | TGTGCCAGTAGTACAAGGACAGGGAGGCTTAATTCACCCCTCCACTTT | CASSTRTGRLNSPLHF
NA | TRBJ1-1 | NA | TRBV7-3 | TGTGCCAGCAGCTTAACGTTCCAGGGTGACACTGAAGCTTTCTTT | CASSLTFQGDTEAFF
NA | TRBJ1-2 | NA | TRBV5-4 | TGTGCCAGCAACCTCCAGGGGTCTAACTATGGCTACACCTTC | CASNLQGSNYGYTF
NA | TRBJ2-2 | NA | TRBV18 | TGTGCCAGCTCATCATCCCAAGGAGCGGGCTTCACCGGGGAGCTGTTTTTT | CASSSSQGAGFTGELFF
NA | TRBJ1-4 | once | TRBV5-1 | TGCGCCAGCAAAGAGGGACAAAGCGGTGAAAAACTGTTTTTT | CASKEGQSGEKLFF
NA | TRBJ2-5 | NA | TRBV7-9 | TGTGCCAGCAGTTCCGCTCGGGAGACCCAGTACTTC | CASSSARETQYF
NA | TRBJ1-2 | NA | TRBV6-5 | TGTGCCAGCACCACTCCCACGGGGGTCGGGGGCTACACCTTC | CASTTPTGVGGYTF
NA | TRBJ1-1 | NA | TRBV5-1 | TGCGCCAGCAGCACCCGACAGAACACTGAAGCTTTCTTT | CASSTRQNTEAFF
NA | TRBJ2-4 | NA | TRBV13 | TGTGCCAGCAGCTTAGGGCAGGGTAGCATTCAGTACTTC | CASSLGQGSIQYF
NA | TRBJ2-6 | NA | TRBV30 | TGTGCCGTTCCTCATAGCTCTGGGGCCAACGTCCTGACTTTC | CAVPHSSGANVLTF
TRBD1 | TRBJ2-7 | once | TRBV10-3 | TGTGCCATCAGTCAACCCCCCGGGACAGGGGACTACGAGCAGTACTTC | CAISQPPGTGDYEQYF